The present entry profiles one TCR beta chain with its context. Antigen unknown. CD8+ and CD4+ blood T cells underwent TCR beta sequencing. The CDR3 is made up of 18 amino acids. From germline, CDR1 is MNHNS and CDR2 SASEGT. Deletions cut 7 bases from V and 3 bases from J, with 25 bases between. The data derive from a study of CD8 T cells in Susac syndrome. Study results and limitations: In its TCR sequencing and HLA analysis, the study acknowledged that the number of individuals was relatively small. In Susac syndrome, the CD4+ T cell repertoires did not show clonal expansion.

Reverse transcription of roughly 0.5 to 1 ug RNA used random hexamers. Amplification of the TCR beta CDR3 was carried out by immunoSEQ multiplex PCR, which spanned a total of 54 Vbeta and 13 Jbeta segments. TCRdb reprocessed the immunoSEQ multiplex PCR reads via MiXCR and lists one record per CDR3 protein. This sample has over 130,000 distinct CDR3 sequences, with roughly 94% found just once. Input material: CD4+ T cells from PBMCs. The clonotype comes from a human donor with Susac syndrome. This rearrangement joins TRBV6-1 to TRBJ1-3; possibly TRBD1 for D (5 bases). The CDR3 loop is CASTNTLRQSGYGNTIYF. CDR3 DNA: TGTGCCAGCACTAACACTTTGAGACAGTCTGGCTATGGAAACACCATATATTTT.